Listed below are T cell receptor beta chains from one sample, sequenced in a study of blood T cells in healthy people across ages. MiXCR, run by TCRdb on the 5' RACE reads, gives a single entry per CDR3 protein. The sample records some 1.5 million distinct CDR3 sequences, 28% being singletons. The sequencing input was blood. These receptors all come from a woman in her twenties or thirties in good health. Both conserved end residues are part of each CDR3. Fields, in order: D gene, clone size, J gene, V gene, CDR3 DNA, CDR3 protein. The D gene is left open where the match is weak. Size tells how often a clone was seen (once, few, many) or the class of an expanded clone, and some rows leave it out.

TRBD2,few,TRBJ2-1,TRBV4-3,TGCGCCAGCAGCCAAGATCGGCTAGCGGGAGTAGAGCAGTTCTTC,CASSQDRLAGVEQFF
TRBD1,few,TRBJ1-5,TRBV30,TGTGCCTGGAGTTTAAAAAACAGGGGAGCGGGTCAGCCCCAGCATTTT,CAWSLKNRGAGQPQHF
NA,few,TRBJ1-1,TRBV10-3,TGTGCCATCAGTGAGTACTACACTGAAGCTTTCTTT,CAISEYYTEAFF
TRBD2,NA,TRBJ2-1,TRBV7-2,TGTGCCAGCAGCTTTTCCTCTTTAGCGGGGGGGTGGTACAATGAGCAGTTCTTC,CASSFSSLAGGWYNEQFF
NA,NA,TRBJ2-5,TRBV7-9,TGTACCAGCAGCTCCTTTTGGGAGACCCAGTACTTC,CTSSSFWETQYF
NA,many,TRBJ2-7,TRBV29-1,TGCAGCGTGGCCCCTCTAAGGTGGGGCGAGCAGTACTTC,CSVAPLRWGEQYF
NA,NA,TRBJ2-4,TRBV23-1,TGCGCCAGCAGTCAATCGACCGGAGGGGTCAAAAACATTCAGTACTTC,CASSQSTGGVKNIQYF
TRBD2,once,TRBJ2-5,TRBV7-9,TGTGCCAGCAGCTTCTCGACTAGCTTGGTCAATGAGCAGTACTTC,CASSFSTSLVNEQYF
NA,few,TRBJ1-5,TRBV3-1,TGTGCCAGCAGCCAAGAAAGAGGTGAACAGCATTTT,CASSQERGEQHF
TRBD1,few,TRBJ1-6,TRBV27,TGTGCCAGCACCTCACAGGGGTCCTATAATTCACCCCTCCACTTT,CASTSQGSYNSPLHF
NA,NA,TRBJ1-2,TRBV29-1,TGCAGCGTTGAAGTTCGAGGGGGGGAAACATCTAACTATGGCTACACCTTC,CSVEVRGGETSNYGYTF
NA,many,TRBJ2-7,TRBV5-1,TGCGCCAGCAGCGTGGCCCAGGGAGCAGTCTACGAGCAGTACTTC,CASSVAQGAVYEQYF
NA,many,TRBJ2-7,TRBV12-3/TRBV12-4,TGTGCCAGCAGTTCCACCAGGGCCCCCTACGAGCAGTACTTC,CASSSTRAPYEQYF
NA,NA,TRBJ1-4,TRBV7-9,TGTGCCAGCAGCGCGGGCCGGCGTGGAAGTGAAAAACTGTTTTTT,CASSAGRRGSEKLFF
NA,NA,TRBJ1-3,TRBV6-5,TGTGCCAGCAGACCGCAGGGGCGCCCAGCTGGAAACACCATATATTTT,CASRPQGRPAGNTIYF
NA,few,TRBJ2-7,TRBV7-9,TGTGCCAGCAGCTCCCGGACAGCCCCTTTCTCCTACGAGCAGTACTTC,CASSSRTAPFSYEQYF
NA,NA,TRBJ2-1,TRBV4-1,TGCGCCAGCAGCTTTGGAGGAGAGACCCAGTTCTTC,CASSFGGETQFF
TRBD2,NA,TRBJ2-7,TRBV6-2/TRBV6-3,TGTGCCAGCAGTTCTCCCTCGAGACTAGCGGAACCCTACGAGCAGTACTTC,CASSSPSRLAEPYEQYF
NA,few,TRBJ2-3,TRBV7-2,TGTGCCAGCAGCTTAGGCGTTGGTGATTGGGATACGCAGTATTTT,CASSLGVGDWDTQYF
TRBD1,many,TRBJ2-1,TRBV5-1,TGCGCCAGCAGCTTCGGGACAGGGCGCGACAATGAGCAGTTCTTC,CASSFGTGRDNEQFF
NA,few,TRBJ2-5,TRBV15,TGTGCCACCAGCGGACCACATGGAAGGTCGGAGACCCAGTACTTC,CATSGPHGRSETQYF
NA,few,TRBJ2-3,TRBV5-5,TGTGCCAGCGCCGAGTCCCCCGGAGTAGATACGCAGTATTTT,CASAESPGVDTQYF
TRBD1,NA,TRBJ1-6,TRBV20-1,TGCAGTGCTAGTAAGACAGGGACGGATTCACCCCTCCACTTT,CSASKTGTDSPLHF
NA,few,TRBJ1-2,TRBV6-1,NA,CASSEVGGGTF
NA,NA,TRBJ1-2,TRBV14,TGTGCCAGCAGCCAAGGATCGGGGGTCTATGGCTACACCTTC,CASSQGSGVYGYTF
NA,few,TRBJ1-6,TRBV5-1,TGCGCCAGCAGCTTGGTGTCGTCCCCTGGGGATTCACCCCTCCACTTT,CASSLVSSPGDSPLHF
NA,NA,TRBJ2-7,TRBV7-9,TGTGCCAGCAGCTTAGGGACTCACAATGAGCAGTACTTC,CASSLGTHNEQYF
TRBD2,many,TRBJ2-3,TRBV11-2,TGTGCCAGCAGCTTAGGTCCCGGGGGGACCACAGATACGCAGTATTTT,CASSLGPGGTTDTQYF
TRBD1,many,TRBJ1-2,TRBV20-1,TGCAGTGCTAGTCCGAGACAGGGAGGCTATGGCTACACCTTC,CSASPRQGGYGYTF
NA,NA,TRBJ1-5,TRBV9,TGTGCCAGCAGCGTAGATGGGTCACAGGGTCAGCCCCAGCATTTT,CASSVDGSQGQPQHF
TRBD1,few,TRBJ2-2,TRBV6-5,TGTGCCAGCATTCGGGACAGGGCGCGCACCGGGGAGCTGTTTTTT,CASIRDRARTGELFF
NA,NA,TRBJ2-5,TRBV29-1,TGCAGCGTGTGGACAAACTCCTACGAGCAGTGCTTC,CSVWTNSYEQCF
TRBD1,NA,TRBJ1-2,TRBV6-5,TGTGCCAGCAACCCCCCCGGACAGGTTTACGCCTATGGCTACACCTTC,CASNPPGQVYAYGYTF